This T cell receptor beta chain was obtained from a study of identical twins (dated by TCRdb to between 2015 and 2016). Notes on the research overall: To test whether fetal clonotypes persist, this study deep-sequenced TCR alpha and beta repertoires from monozygotic twins, from unrelated adults of various ages, and from cord blood. Replicate twin experiments were performed at different times using different library preparation protocols to rule out contamination. Study-wide findings and limitations: In beta out-of-frame sequences, excess twin sharing was weaker, because having fewer shared sequences lowered the signal-to-noise ratio. Recombination models systematically underestimated out-of-frame TCR alpha sharing in monozygotic twins but agreed with sharing between unrelated individuals. Out-of-frame TCR alpha sequences shared between twins showed an excess of low generation-probability sequences compared with coincidental sharing between unrelated individuals. Abundant cord blood beta clonotypes carried fewer insertions; young adult naive repertoires showed a weaker similar trend, while memory repertoires showed none. Because the same donors could not be followed over many years, the conclusions relied on cross-sectional statistical analysis. Zero-insertion analyses could be partly confounded by invariant T cells such as MAIT and iNKT, although diverse VJ usage argued against such confounding for most clonotypes.

For CDR1 and CDR2, the germline V gene lists MGHRA and YSYEKL. The CDR3 spans 18 residues, from the cysteine through the phenylalanine. The retained sequence is limited to the CDR3, 54 bases, with the frame set at the first base. V lost 0 bases and J lost 0 bases, and the count of bases not matched to a germline gene is 11. On this clonotype: Which antigen it targets is not known. Base quality data are lacking; no much larger clone is found one base away.

The method behind the library was 5' RACE. Sequencing was carried out with an Illumina HiSeq 2000. A universal primer binding site was introduced by template switching, and a unique molecular identifier was present in the final cDNA, enabling accurate counting of TCR cDNA molecules. Specific primers in the conserved constant-segment region were used to synthesize first-strand cDNA for the TCR alpha and beta chains. Each cDNA library was double barcoded, with a SMART-Mk sample barcode plus Illumina barcodes, to control for contamination. TruSeq adapter sequences along with Illumina sample barcodes were introduced in two successive PCR steps. Sequencing of the TCR alpha and beta cDNA libraries was done on the Illumina HiSeq platform using custom primers. From the authors' description of their analysis: MiGEC was used to process raw reads and extract unique molecular identifiers, and MiXCR was used to find CDR3 positions. Recombination models were inferred per individual with the repgenHMM and IGoR tools using an EM algorithm. Shared clonotype analysis was performed with the tcR package in R, normalizing sharing by the product of cloneset sizes. Out-of-frame nonproductive sequences were analyzed to study raw recombination free of thymic and clonal selection effects. TCRdb itself trimmed the public reads at Q25 with fastp, ran MiXCR and retained productive beta chains. Rows matching on CDR3 protein sequence are summarized as one entry with the most common DNA and genes. In this record, the V and J calls reflect TCRdb's handling and not the investigators' own analysis. Recorded for this sample are roughly 1.6 million distinct CDR3 sequences; about 30% of them occurred a single time. In total, the top ten clones hold about 0.3% of the sample.

Every donor was a healthy Caucasian. Sequencing input: cord blood. The rearranged segments are TRBV4-1 and TRBJ2-7, with 7 bases in between that match TRBD2. The sequence derives from a newborn girl in good health. The CDR3 protein: CASSQERSSSGSSYEQYF. The DNA is as follows: TGCGCCAGCAGCCAAGAACGGTCCTCTAGCGGAAGCTCCTACGAGCAGTACTTC.